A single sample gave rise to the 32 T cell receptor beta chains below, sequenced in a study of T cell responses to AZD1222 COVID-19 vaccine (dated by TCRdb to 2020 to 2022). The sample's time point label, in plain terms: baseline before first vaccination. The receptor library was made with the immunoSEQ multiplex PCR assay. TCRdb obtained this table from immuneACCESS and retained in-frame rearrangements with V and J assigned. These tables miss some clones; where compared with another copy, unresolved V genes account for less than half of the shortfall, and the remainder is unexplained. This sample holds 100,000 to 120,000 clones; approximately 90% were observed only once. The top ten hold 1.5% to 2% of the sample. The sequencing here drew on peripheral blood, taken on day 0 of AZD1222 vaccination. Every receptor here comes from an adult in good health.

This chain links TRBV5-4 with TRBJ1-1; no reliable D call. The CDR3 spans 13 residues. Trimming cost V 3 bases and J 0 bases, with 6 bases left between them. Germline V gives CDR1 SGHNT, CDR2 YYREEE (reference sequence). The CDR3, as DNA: TGTGCCAGCAGCTCCTTACTGAACACTGAAGCTTTCTTT. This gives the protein CASSSLLNTEAFF.

CDR3 protein: CASSLGTLDHNEQFF. As DNA, the CDR3 is TGTGCCAGCAGCTTAGGAACCCTGGACCACAATGAGCAGTTCTTC. The chain joins TRBV11-2 to TRBJ2-1; D unclear. The CDR3 covers 15 residues. Germline loops: CDR1 SGHAT, CDR2 FQNNGV. The germline V and J ends were trimmed by 1 base and 5 bases, with 12 bases remaining between them. The full variable domain, completed using reference TRBV11-2 and TRBJ2-1, is EAGVAQSPRYKIIEKRQSVAFWCNPISGHATLYWYQQILGQGPKLLIQFQNNGVVDDSQLPKDRFSAERLKGVDSTLKIQPAKLEDSAVYLCASSLGTLDHNEQFFGPGTRLTVL.

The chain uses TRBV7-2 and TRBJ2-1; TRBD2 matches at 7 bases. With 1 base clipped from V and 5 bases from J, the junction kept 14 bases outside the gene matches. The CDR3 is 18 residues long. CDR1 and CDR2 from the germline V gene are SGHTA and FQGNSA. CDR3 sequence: CASSLVAGFSSGHNEQFF. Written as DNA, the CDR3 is TGTGCCAGCAGCTTAGTGGCTGGGTTTTCTAGCGGCCACAATGAGCAGTTCTTC.

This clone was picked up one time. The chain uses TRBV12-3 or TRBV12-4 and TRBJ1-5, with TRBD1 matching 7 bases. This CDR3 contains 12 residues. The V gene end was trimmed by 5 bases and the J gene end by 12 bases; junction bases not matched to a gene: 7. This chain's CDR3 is CASSSSGGRQHF. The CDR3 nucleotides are TGTGCCAGCAGTAGTTCAGGGGGGCGCCAGCATTTT.

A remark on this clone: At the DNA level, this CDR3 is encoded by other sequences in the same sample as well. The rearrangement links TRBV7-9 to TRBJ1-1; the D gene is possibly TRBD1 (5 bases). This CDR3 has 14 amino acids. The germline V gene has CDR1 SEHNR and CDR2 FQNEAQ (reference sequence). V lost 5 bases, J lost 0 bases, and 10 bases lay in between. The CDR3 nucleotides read TGTGCCAGCAGCCCTGGGACCGTGAACACTGAAGCTTTCTTT. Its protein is CASSPGTVNTEAFF.

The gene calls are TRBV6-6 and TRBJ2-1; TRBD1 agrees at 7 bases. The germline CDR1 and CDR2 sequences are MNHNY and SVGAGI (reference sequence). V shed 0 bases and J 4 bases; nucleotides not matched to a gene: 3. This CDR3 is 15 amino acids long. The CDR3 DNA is TGTGCCAGCAGTTACTCGGGACAGCTATACAATGAGCAGTTCTTC. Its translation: CASSYSGQLYNEQFF.

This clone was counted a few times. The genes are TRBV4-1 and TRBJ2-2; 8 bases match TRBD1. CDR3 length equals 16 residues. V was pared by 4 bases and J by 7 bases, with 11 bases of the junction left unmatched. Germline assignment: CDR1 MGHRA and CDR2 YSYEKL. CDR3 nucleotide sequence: TGCGCCAGCAGCCGAGCTAGTACAGGGGGACACGGGGAGCTGTTTTTT. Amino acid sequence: CASSRASTGGHGELFF.

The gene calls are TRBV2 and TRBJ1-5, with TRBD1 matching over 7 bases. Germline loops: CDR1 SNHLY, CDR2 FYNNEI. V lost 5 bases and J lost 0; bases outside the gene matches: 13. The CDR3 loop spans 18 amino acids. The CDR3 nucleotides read TGTGCCAGCAGTTACTCGGGGGCAGGGGGGTATAGCAATCAGCCCCAGCATTTT. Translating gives CASSYSGAGGYSNQPQHF.

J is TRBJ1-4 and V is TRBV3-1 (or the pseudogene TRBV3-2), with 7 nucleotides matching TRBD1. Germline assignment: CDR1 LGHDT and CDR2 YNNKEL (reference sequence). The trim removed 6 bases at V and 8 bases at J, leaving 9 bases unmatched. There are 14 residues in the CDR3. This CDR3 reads CASSIQGGNEKLFF. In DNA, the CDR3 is TGTGCCAGCAGTATCCAGGGGGGTAACGAAAAACTGTTTTTT.

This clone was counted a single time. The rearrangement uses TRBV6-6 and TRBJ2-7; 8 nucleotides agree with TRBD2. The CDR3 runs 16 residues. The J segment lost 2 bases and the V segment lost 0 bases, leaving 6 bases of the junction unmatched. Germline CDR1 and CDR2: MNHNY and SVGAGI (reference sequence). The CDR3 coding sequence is TGTGCCAGCAGTTACTCGCCTAGCGGGCACACCTACGAGCAGTACTTC. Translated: CASSYSPSGHTYEQYF.

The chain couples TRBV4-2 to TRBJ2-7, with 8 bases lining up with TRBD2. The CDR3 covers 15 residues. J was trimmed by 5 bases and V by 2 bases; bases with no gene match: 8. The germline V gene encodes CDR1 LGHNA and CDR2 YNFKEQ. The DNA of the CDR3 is TGTGCCAGCAGCCAATCCGGGACTAGGGGCGACGAGCAGTACTTC. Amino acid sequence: CASSQSGTRGDEQYF.

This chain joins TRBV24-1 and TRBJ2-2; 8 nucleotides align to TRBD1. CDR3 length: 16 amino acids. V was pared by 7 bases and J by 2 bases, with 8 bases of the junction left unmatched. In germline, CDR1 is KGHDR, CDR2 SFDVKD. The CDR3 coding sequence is TGTGCCACCAGACCTGGGACAGGCGTTAACACCGGGGAGCTGTTTTTT. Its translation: CATRPGTGVNTGELFF.

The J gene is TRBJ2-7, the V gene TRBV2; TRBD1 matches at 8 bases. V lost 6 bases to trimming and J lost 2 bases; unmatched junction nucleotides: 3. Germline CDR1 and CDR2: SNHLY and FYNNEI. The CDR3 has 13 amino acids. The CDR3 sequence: CASRDRATYEQYF. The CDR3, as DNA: TGTGCCAGCAGGGACAGGGCAACCTACGAGCAGTACTTC.

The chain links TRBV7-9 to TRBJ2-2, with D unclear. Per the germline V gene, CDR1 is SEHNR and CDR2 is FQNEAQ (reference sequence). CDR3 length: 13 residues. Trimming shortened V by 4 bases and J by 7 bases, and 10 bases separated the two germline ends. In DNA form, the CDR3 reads TGTGCCAGCAGCTGGATGCCGGACGGGGAGCTGTTTTTT. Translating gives CASSWMPDGELFF. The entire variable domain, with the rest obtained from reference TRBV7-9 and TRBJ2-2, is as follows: DTGVSQNPRHKITKRGQNVTFRCDPISEHNRLYWYRQTLGQGPEFLTYFQNEAQLEKSRLLSDRFSAERPKGSFSTLEIQRTEQGDSAMYLCASSWMPDGELFFGEGSRLTVL.

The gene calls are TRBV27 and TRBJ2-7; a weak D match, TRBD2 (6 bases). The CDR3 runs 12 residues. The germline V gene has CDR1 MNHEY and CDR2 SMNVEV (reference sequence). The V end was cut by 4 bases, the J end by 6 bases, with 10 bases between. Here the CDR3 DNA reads TGTGCCAGCAGTTCCCTCGGGGGCGAGCAGTACTTC. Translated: CASSSLGGEQYF.

This CDR3 reads CASSQDRFRAFF. For the CDR3, the DNA is TGTGCCAGCAGCCAAGACAGGTTTCGAGCTTTCTTT. The rearrangement joins TRBV6-5 to TRBJ1-1; D perhaps matches TRBD1 (6 bases). CDR1 MNHEY and CDR2 SVGAGI come from the germline V gene. The germline V and J ends were trimmed by 6 bases and 10 bases, with 15 bases remaining between them. This CDR3 has 12 residues.

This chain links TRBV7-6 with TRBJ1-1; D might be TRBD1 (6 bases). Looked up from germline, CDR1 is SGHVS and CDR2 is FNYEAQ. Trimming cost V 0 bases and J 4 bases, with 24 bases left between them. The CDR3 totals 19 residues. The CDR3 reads CASSLAVPLQGGEVTEAFF. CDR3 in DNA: TGTGCCAGCAGCTTAGCGGTCCCTCTACAGGGAGGTGAGGTCACTGAAGCTTTCTTT.

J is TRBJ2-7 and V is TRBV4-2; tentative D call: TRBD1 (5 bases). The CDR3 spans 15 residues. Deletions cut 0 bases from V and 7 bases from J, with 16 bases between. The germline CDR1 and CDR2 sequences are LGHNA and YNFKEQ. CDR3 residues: CASSQDISGLGEQYF. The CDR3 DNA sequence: TGTGCCAGCAGCCAAGATATCTCAGGGTTGGGAGAGCAGTACTTC.

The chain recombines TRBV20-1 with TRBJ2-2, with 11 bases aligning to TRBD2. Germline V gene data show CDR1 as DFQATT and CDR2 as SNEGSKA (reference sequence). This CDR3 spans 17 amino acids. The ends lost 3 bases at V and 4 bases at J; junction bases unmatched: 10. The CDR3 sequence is CSASTSGRGLGTGELFF. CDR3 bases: TGCAGTGCTAGTACTAGCGGGAGAGGTTTAGGCACCGGGGAGCTGTTTTTT.

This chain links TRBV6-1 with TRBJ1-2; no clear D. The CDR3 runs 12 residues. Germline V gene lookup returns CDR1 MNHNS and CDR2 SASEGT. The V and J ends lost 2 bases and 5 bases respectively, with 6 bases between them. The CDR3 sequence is CASSESGYGYTF. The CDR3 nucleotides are TGTGCCAGCAGTGAATCGGGTTATGGCTACACCTTC.

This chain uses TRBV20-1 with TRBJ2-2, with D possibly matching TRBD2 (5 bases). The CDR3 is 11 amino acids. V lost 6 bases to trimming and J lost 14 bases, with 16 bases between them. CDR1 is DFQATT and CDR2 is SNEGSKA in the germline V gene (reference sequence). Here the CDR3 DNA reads TGCAGTGCATCCGTACCGGGGAGCCTGTTTTTT. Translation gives CSASVPGSLFF.

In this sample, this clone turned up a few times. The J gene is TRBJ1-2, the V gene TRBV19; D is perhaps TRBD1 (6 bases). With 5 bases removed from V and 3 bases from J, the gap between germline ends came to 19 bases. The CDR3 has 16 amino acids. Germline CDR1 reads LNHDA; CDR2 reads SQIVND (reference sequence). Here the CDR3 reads CASSLTHRAYDYGYTF. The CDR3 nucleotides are TGTGCCAGTAGTCTCACCCACAGGGCTTATGACTATGGCTACACCTTC.

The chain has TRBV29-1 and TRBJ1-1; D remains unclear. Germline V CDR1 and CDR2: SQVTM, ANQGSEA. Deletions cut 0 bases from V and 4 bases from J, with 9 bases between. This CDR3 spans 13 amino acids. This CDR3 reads CSVEDGWGTEAFF. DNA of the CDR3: TGCAGCGTTGAAGATGGGTGGGGCACTGAAGCTTTCTTT.

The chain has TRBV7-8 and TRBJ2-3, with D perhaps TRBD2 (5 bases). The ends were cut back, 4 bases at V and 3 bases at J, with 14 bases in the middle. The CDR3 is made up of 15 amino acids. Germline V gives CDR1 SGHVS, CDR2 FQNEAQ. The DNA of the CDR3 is TGTGCCAGCAGCTCCCCTCTAGCACAAACAGATACGCAGTATTTT. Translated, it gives CASSSPLAQTDTQYF.

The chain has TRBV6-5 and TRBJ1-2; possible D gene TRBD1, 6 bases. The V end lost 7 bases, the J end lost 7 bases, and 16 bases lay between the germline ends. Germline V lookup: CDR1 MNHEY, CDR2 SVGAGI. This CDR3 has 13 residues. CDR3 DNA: TGTGCCAGCACGCGGGGGCATCCCCCTGGCTACACCTTC. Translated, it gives CASTRGHPPGYTF.

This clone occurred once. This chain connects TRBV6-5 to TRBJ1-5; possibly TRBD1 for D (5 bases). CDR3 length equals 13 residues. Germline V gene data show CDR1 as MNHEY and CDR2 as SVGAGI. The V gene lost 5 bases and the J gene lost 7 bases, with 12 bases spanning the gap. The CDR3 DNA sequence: TGTGCCAGCAGTCCCCAGGGAGGGCAGCCCCAGCATTTT. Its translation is CASSPQGGQPQHF.

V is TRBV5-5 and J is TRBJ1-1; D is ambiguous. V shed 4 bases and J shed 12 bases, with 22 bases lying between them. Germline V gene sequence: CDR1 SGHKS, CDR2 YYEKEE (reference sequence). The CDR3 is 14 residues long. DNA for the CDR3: TGTGCCAGCAGCCTCTCCCAGTGGGATCACGCGACTTTCTTT. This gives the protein CASSLSQWDHATFF.

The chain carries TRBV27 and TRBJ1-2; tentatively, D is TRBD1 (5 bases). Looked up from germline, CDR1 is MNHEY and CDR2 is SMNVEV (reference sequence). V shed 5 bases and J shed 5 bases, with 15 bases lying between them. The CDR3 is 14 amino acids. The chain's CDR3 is CASSPLGGPYGYTF. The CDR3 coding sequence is TGTGCCAGCAGTCCACTTGGGGGACCGTATGGCTACACCTTC.

CDR3 loop: CASSARQVNTEAFF. The CDR3 coding sequence is TGTGCCAGCAGCGCCCGTCAGGTGAACACTGAAGCTTTCTTT. The chain is built from TRBV9 and TRBJ1-1; D remains ambiguous. Germline V gene lookup returns CDR1 SGDLS and CDR2 YYNGEE. The CDR3 sequence is 14 residues long. Trimming left V 3 bases short and J 0 bases short, with 9 bases between.

CDR3 residues: CASSSENSGNTIYF. For the CDR3, the DNA is TGTGCCAGCAGCTCAGAGAACTCTGGAAACACCATATATTTT. J is TRBJ1-3 and V is TRBV7-8; no firm D call. Germline CDR1 is SGHVS and CDR2 is FQNEAQ. This CDR3 has 14 amino acids. V dropped 4 bases and J dropped 0 bases, with 7 bases sitting between them.

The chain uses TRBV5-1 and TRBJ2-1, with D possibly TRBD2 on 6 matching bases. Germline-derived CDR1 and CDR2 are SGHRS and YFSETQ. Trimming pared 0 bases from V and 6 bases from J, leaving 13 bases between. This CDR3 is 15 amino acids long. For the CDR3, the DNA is TGCGCCAGCAGCTTGGTAGCCCAGGGAGGCAATGAGCAGTTCTTC. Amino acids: CASSLVAQGGNEQFF.

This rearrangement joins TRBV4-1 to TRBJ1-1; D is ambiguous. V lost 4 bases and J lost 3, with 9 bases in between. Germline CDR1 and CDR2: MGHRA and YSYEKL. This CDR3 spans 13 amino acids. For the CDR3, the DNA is TGCGCCAGCAGCCCAGCAATCCACACTGAAGCTTTCTTT. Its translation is CASSPAIHTEAFF.